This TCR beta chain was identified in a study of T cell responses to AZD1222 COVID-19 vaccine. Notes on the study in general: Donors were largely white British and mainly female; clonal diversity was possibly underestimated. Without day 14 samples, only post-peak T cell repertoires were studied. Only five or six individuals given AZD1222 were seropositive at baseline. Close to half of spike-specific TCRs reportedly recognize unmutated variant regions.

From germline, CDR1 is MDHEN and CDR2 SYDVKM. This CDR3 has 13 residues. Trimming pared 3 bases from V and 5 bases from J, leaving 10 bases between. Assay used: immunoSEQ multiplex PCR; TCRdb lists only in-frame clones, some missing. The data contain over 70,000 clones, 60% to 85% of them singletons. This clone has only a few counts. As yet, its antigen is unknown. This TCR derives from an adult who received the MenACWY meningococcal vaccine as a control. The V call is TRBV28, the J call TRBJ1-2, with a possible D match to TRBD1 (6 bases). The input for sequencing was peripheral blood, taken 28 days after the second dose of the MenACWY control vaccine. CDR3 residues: CASSFDRTYGYTF. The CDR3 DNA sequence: TGTGCCAGCAGTTTTGACAGGACGTATGGCTACACCTTC.